This T cell receptor (beta chain) was sequenced in a study of blood T cell repertoires in COVID-19. At the level of the study: The United States, Italy and Spain were the sources of the acute and convalescent COVID-19 samples. T cells, B-cell-depleted T cells, or PBMCs provided the cDNA or gDNA that served as material.

This clone has a single count. This CDR3 comprises 14 residues. Seattle participants joined during active infection and were tracked over time. Per the original methods: Reference gene primer amplification in the assay estimated nucleated cell counts. The protocol was immunoSEQ multiplex PCR, while the TCRdb copy is restricted to in-frame clones and leaves out a portion. V and J calls and clone size are those listed in that table; D and trimming were worked out from the DNA. The top ten hold about 0.8% of the sample, which has hundreds of thousands of clones, about 94% seen once. The sequencing input was peripheral blood. The source of this sequence is a man in his sixties with COVID-19, enrolled during active disease. This chain uses TRBV21-1 with TRBJ1-3; the table's D call, TRBD1, was not checked against the DNA. TRBV21-1 is shown as a pseudogene. CDR3 sequence reads: CASSRHHSGNTIYF. The CDR3 DNA sequence: TGTGCCAGCAGTAGACATCACTCTGGAAACACCATATATTTT.